The present T cell receptor beta chain was sequenced within a study of T cell repertoires in cytomegalovirus infection. TCRdb fed the reads into MiXCR, producing one record per CDR3 protein. The sample contains about 130,000 distinct CDR3 sequences, 20% to 30% of which appear only once. This clonotype has a count of ten or more. The antigen is not known. The TCR sequence derives from a human donor in good health (CMV status not recorded). Some clones in this sample may be carry-over from other donors' samples. Material for sequencing was PBMCs, sequenced either directly or after in vitro stimulation (not recorded which).

Written as DNA, the CDR3 is TGTGCCAGCAGCTTCGATCTCTATGGCTACACCTTC. Its protein product is CASSFDLYGYTF. The chain joins TRBV7-2 to TRBJ1-2; D remains unclear. Deletions cut 3 bases from V and 4 bases from J, with 6 bases between. There are 12 residues in the CDR3. Germline-derived CDR1 and CDR2 are SGHTA and FQGNSA. Variable domain in full (rest from reference TRBV7-2 and TRBJ1-2): GAGVSQSPSNKVTEKGKDVELRCDPISGHTALYWYRQSLGQGLEFLIYFQGNSAPDKSGLPSDRFSAERTGGSVSTLTIQRTQQEDSAVYLCASSFDLYGYTFGSGTRLTVV.